The T cell receptor (beta chain) under discussion was sequenced for a study of long-term antiretroviral therapy in people with HIV. This clone was counted once. Its antigen is unidentified. Broader study findings: On ART adherence, viral resistance or therapy changes, no data were available. Comparison with controls showed narrower CDR3 length ranges in HIV repertoires. The study collected blood between the mid-2000s and the late 2010s, possibly under older ART regimens.

The run of the v3.0 immunoSEQ assay was at survey level. The target of sequencing was about 40,000-50,000 T-cell genomes per sample. The data were produced by immunoSEQ multiplex PCR, yet TCRdb's version contains in-frame clones alone and is incomplete. The repertoire consists of over 15,000 clones, with around nine tenths occurring once and the leading ten covering approximately 14%. From germline, CDR1 is SGDLS and CDR2 YYNGEE. V lost 4 bases and J lost 0, with 6 bases in between. The CDR3 spans 13 residues. Here the sequenced sample was unsorted PBMCs, taken more than 2.2 years before starting antiretroviral therapy. The V call is TRBV9, the J call TRBJ2-3; D gene uncertain. The TCR was taken from a woman aged 25 to 39 with HIV. The CDR3 spells CASSSESTDTQYF. DNA of the CDR3: TGTGCCAGCAGCTCAGAAAGCACAGATACGCAGTATTTT. The full variable domain, rest sourced from reference TRBV9 and TRBJ2-3, is DSGVTQTPKHLITATGQRVTLRCSPRSGDLSVYWYQQSLDQGLQFLIQYYNGEERAKGNILERFSAQQFPDLHSELNLSSLELGDSALYFCASSSESTDTQYFGPGTRLTVL.